A single sample is the source of the 23 T cell receptor beta chains below, sequenced in a study of OX40 agonist ivuxolimab in advanced cancers. TCRdb keeps only in-frame clones here, not all; method: immunoSEQ multiplex PCR. The data contain under 15,000 clones, 80% to 85% of them seen just once; the ten biggest clones take up more than 12%. The input for sequencing was CD4+ or CD8+ T cells sorted from blood, taken in a trial of the OX40 agonist ivuxolimab. The receptor source for this set is an adult with an advanced solid tumor such as melanoma, head and neck, liver or kidney cancer.

The gene calls are TRBV27 and TRBJ1-2; TRBD1 might be the D (5 bases). The CDR3 loop spans 15 amino acids. Germline V gives CDR1 MNHEY, CDR2 SMNVEV (reference sequence). With 7 bases removed from V and 0 bases from J, the gap between germline ends came to 15 bases. The CDR3 region is CASKPTGIANYGYTF. CDR3 coding DNA: TGTGCCAGCAAACCAACAGGAATAGCTAACTATGGCTACACCTTC.

The chain carries TRBV4-1 and TRBJ1-3, with 7 bases aligning to TRBD1. CDR1 and CDR2 (germline): MGHRA, YSYEKL. After removal of 0 bases from V and 4 bases from J, the junction contained 3 bases not matched to a gene. This CDR3 contains 15 residues. CDR3: CASSQEEGAGNTIYF. As DNA, the CDR3 is TGCGCCAGCAGCCAAGAAGAGGGGGCAGGAAACACCATATATTTT.

The chain recombines TRBV15 with TRBJ1-1, with 8 bases matching TRBD1. The germline V gene has CDR1 LNHNV and CDR2 YYDKDF (reference sequence). The CDR3 is made up of 14 amino acids. Trimming at V came to 6 bases and at J to 6 bases, leaving 9 bases not matched to a gene. The CDR3 nucleotides are TGTGCCACCAGACGGACAGGGTCGGACGCTGAAGCTTTCTTT. It codes for CATRRTGSDAEAFF.

For the CDR3, the DNA is TGTGCCATCAGTGGCCCCCAAGGCAGAGATACGCAGTATTTT. It translates to CAISGPQGRDTQYF. The chain carries TRBV10-3 and TRBJ2-3, with D unresolved. Trimming took off 4 bases at V and 5 bases at J, with 13 bases between the two ends. The CDR3 length is 14 residues. Germline CDR1 reads ENHRY; CDR2 reads SYGVKD.

The genes are TRBV7-9 and TRBJ2-7; 8 nucleotides agree with TRBD2. CDR3 length: 12 residues. The germline gives CDR1 SEHNR, CDR2 FQNEAQ (reference sequence). V gave up 1 base and J gave up 13 bases; unmatched junction bases: 6. CDR3 loop: CASSLGLAGLYF. CDR3 sequence (DNA): TGTGCCAGCAGCTTAGGGCTAGCGGGCCTCTACTTC.

The chain links TRBV5-5 to TRBJ1-2; TRBD1 aligns across 7 bases. This CDR3 has 16 amino acids. Trimming removed 4 bases from V and 2 bases from J; junction bases left unmatched: 11. The germline V gene encodes CDR1 SGHKS and CDR2 YYEKEE (reference sequence). CDR3 residues: CASSRITGQKNYGYTF. In DNA form, the CDR3 reads TGTGCCAGCAGCCGAATAACGGGACAGAAAAACTATGGCTACACCTTC.

The rearrangement joins TRBV6-4 to TRBJ2-2; D gene uncertain. Germline CDR1 is MRHNA and CDR2 is SNTAGT. The CDR3 totals 14 residues. Trimming pared 0 bases from V and 2 bases from J, leaving 4 bases between. In DNA, the CDR3 is TGTGCCAGCAGTGACTCAGATAACACCGGGGAGCTGTTTTTT. It yields the protein CASSDSDNTGELFF.

This clone was picked up one time. V gene TRBV5-4 combines with J gene TRBJ2-1, with TRBD2 matching 8 bases. CDR3 length: 14 amino acids. The junction had 5 bases not matched to a gene; V was cut back by 4 bases and J by 5 bases. The germline CDR1 and CDR2 sequences are SGHNT and YYREEE (reference sequence). The CDR3 nucleotides are TGTGCCAGCAGCCTCGGGGGGGTGAACAATGAGCAGTTCTTC. Translation: CASSLGGVNNEQFF.

V usage is TRBV7-2 and J usage is TRBJ2-1, with a tentative D call TRBD2 (5 bases). The V gene lost 2 bases and the J gene lost 0 bases, with 11 bases spanning the gap. Per the germline V gene, CDR1 is SGHTA and CDR2 is FQGNSA. The CDR3 length is 16 residues. DNA of the CDR3: TGTGCCAGCAGCTTACTCGGCGGGCGCTCCTACAATGAGCAGTTCTTC. Its translation: CASSLLGGRSYNEQFF.

V usage is TRBV29-1 and J usage is TRBJ1-1; 8 bases match TRBD1. The CDR3 covers 14 residues. Per the germline V gene, CDR1 is SQVTM and CDR2 is ANQGSEA. Trimming removed 7 bases from V and 1 base from J; junction bases left unmatched: 8. This CDR3 is CSAGQGARNTEAFF. CDR3 sequence (DNA): TGCAGCGCCGGCCAGGGGGCGAGGAACACTGAAGCTTTCTTT.

This clone has more than one count but fewer than ten. The chain carries TRBV28 and TRBJ2-1, with 10 bases fitting TRBD2. Losses at the gene ends were 3 bases for V and 8 bases for J; bases not matched to a gene: 13. The CDR3 has 17 residues. In germline, CDR1 is MDHEN, CDR2 SYDVKM. CDR3 in DNA: TGTGCCAGCAGTTTCCGGGAGGCTAGCGGGAGAGTCGATGAGCAGTTCTTC. Protein product: CASSFREASGRVDEQFF.

The V gene is TRBV6-5, the J gene TRBJ2-7; tentative D call: TRBD2 (6 bases). From germline, CDR1 is MNHEY and CDR2 SVGAGI. The CDR3 sequence is 12 residues long. V lost 8 bases to trimming and J lost 2 bases, with 10 bases between them. The CDR3 protein is CASGGVPYEQYF. CDR3 nucleotides: TGTGCCAGCGGAGGGGTGCCCTACGAGCAGTACTTC.

V and J are TRBV6-5 and TRBJ1-1; tentatively, D is TRBD1 (6 bases). There are 15 residues in the CDR3. With 0 bases removed from V and 1 base from J, the gap between germline ends came to 9 bases. The germline V gene encodes CDR1 MNHEY and CDR2 SVGAGI. The DNA of the CDR3 is TGTGCCAGCAGTTACTCGAGAGGGGGGAACACTGAAGCTTTCTTT. It codes for CASSYSRGGNTEAFF.

The V gene is TRBV4-1, the J gene TRBJ2-2, with D tentatively TRBD2 (7 bases). Germline values: CDR1 MGHRA, CDR2 YSYEKL. V lost 0 bases and J 3 bases, leaving 11 bases between the germline ends. CDR3 length equals 16 residues. The DNA for the CDR3 is TGCGCCAGCAGCCAAGAAGGGGGGAGGGACACCGGGGAGCTGTTTTTT. Translating it yields CASSQEGGRDTGELFF.

The J gene is TRBJ2-7, the V gene TRBV7-9, with TRBD2 matching over 10 bases. Germline-derived CDR1 and CDR2 are SEHNR and FQNEAQ (reference sequence). The V and J ends lost 11 bases and 4 bases, in that order; junction bases with no gene match: 2. This CDR3 region has 11 residues. CDR3 sequence reads: CAGGLAYEQYF. The CDR3, as DNA: TGTGCCGGGGGACTAGCGTACGAGCAGTACTTC.

J is TRBJ2-6 and V is TRBV4-3, with D hard to call. CDR3 length: 16 amino acids. V was shortened by 2 bases and J by 4 bases, with 12 bases between the two germline ends. Per the germline V gene, CDR1 is LGHNA and CDR2 is YSLEER. CDR3 region: CASSQRVGSGANVLTF. The DNA of the CDR3 is TGCGCCAGCAGCCAAAGGGTGGGATCAGGGGCCAACGTCCTGACTTTC.

The chain links TRBV6-5 to TRBJ2-1; unclear D gene. The CDR3 is made up of 15 amino acids. V dropped 2 bases and J dropped 2 bases, with 10 bases sitting between them. Germline V gene data show CDR1 as MNHEY and CDR2 as SVGAGI. The CDR3 loop reads CASSYGRAAYNEQFF. The CDR3 DNA is TGTGCCAGCAGTTACGGACGGGCGGCCTACAATGAGCAGTTCTTC.

This clone was observed a single time. The rearrangement links TRBV6-4 to TRBJ1-1; tentative D call: TRBD1 (6 bases). V lost 7 bases and J lost 1, with 10 bases in between. This CDR3 contains 13 residues. Germline V gives CDR1 MRHNA, CDR2 SNTAGT. The DNA of the CDR3 is TGTGCCAGCACGGAGGGGGAGAACACTGAAGCTTTCTTT. This encodes CASTEGENTEAFF.

The V and J genes are TRBV27 and TRBJ2-1, with D perhaps matching TRBD2 (6 bases). The CDR3 loop spans 14 amino acids. The germline V gene has CDR1 MNHEY and CDR2 SMNVEV (reference sequence). Deletions cut 5 bases from V and 5 bases from J, with 13 bases between. DNA of the CDR3: TGTGCCAGCAGTCCCGGGACTCCACACAATGAGCAGTTCTTC. Protein sequence: CASSPGTPHNEQFF.

This sequence joins TRBV11-2 and TRBJ2-1; maybe TRBD2 (7 bases). The V gene lost 6 bases and the J gene lost 8 bases, with 29 bases spanning the gap. The CDR3 is made up of 18 amino acids. CDR1 and CDR2 from the germline V gene are SGHAT and FQNNGV. CDR3 region: CASRKGGGRSMTGDEQFF. The DNA for the CDR3 is TGTGCCAGCAGGAAAGGGGGGGGAAGATCCATGACTGGCGATGAGCAGTTCTTC. Drawing the rest from reference TRBV11-2 and TRBJ2-1, the complete variable domain is EAGVAQSPRYKIIEKRQSVAFWCNPISGHATLYWYQQILGQGPKLLIQFQNNGVVDDSQLPKDRFSAERLKGVDSTLKIQPAKLEDSAVYLCASRKGGGRSMTGDEQFFGPGTRLTVL.

With regard to this clone: At the DNA level, this CDR3 is encoded by other sequences in the same sample as well. V usage is TRBV19 and J usage is TRBJ2-7, with 8 bases that match TRBD2. V shed 1 base, J shed 1 base, and the junction held 6 bases outside the gene matches. CDR1 and CDR2 from the germline V gene are LNHDA and SQIVND (reference sequence). This CDR3 has 16 amino acids. CDR3 in amino acids: CASSIGGTSGSYEQYF. For the CDR3, the DNA is TGTGCCAGTAGTATAGGGGGAACTAGCGGATCCTACGAGCAGTACTTC. Complete variable domain (other parts from reference TRBV19 and TRBJ2-7): DGGITQSPKYLFRKEGQNVTLSCEQNLNHDAMYWYRQDPGQGLRLIYYSQIVNDFQKGDIAEGYSVSREKKESFPLTVTSAQKNPTAFYLCASSIGGTSGSYEQYFGPGTRLTVT.

J is TRBJ2-1 and V is TRBV15, with 9 bases identical to TRBD2. This CDR3 spans 14 amino acids. The ends lost 6 bases at V and 7 bases at J; junction bases unmatched: 7. Per the germline V gene, CDR1 is LNHNV and CDR2 is YYDKDF (reference sequence). CDR3 region: CATSQGLASNEQFF. Here the CDR3 DNA reads TGTGCCACCAGTCAAGGACTAGCGTCGAATGAGCAGTTCTTC.

Points on this clone: At the DNA level, this CDR3 is encoded by other sequences in the same sample as well. The chain carries TRBV28 and TRBJ1-5, with 9 bases that match TRBD1. This CDR3 region has 15 residues. Trimming took 3 bases from V and 7 from J; bases not matched to a gene: 7. Germline values: CDR1 MDHEN, CDR2 SYDVKM. Here the CDR3 DNA reads TGTGCCAGCAGTTTGGGACAGGGTTTTAGGCAGCCCCAGCATTTT. It is translated as CASSLGQGFRQPQHF.